Following are 5 T cell receptor beta chains from one sample sequenced in a study of blood T cell repertoires in COVID-19. Data came from immunoSEQ multiplex PCR; TCRdb stores just in-frame clones and leaves some out. The data contain under 300,000 clones, roughly 86% of them singletons. Sample: peripheral blood. The receptors come from a man aged 50-59 years with acute or convalescent COVID-19.

This clone was counted between two and nine times. The V gene is TRBV29-1, the J gene TRBJ1-1; D gene unclear. The germline V gene has CDR1 SQVTM and CDR2 ANQGSEA. The V end was cut by 5 bases, the J end by 1 base, with 11 bases between. The CDR3 sequence is 13 residues long. The CDR3 sequence: CSVKVAGNTEAFF. In DNA, the CDR3 is TGCAGCGTTAAGGTAGCCGGGAACACTGAAGCTTTCTTT.

The chain employs TRBV6-5 and TRBJ2-4, with unresolved D. The germline V gene encodes CDR1 MNHEY and CDR2 SVGAGI. V was cut by 7 bases and J by 1 base, with 5 bases left in between. The CDR3 length is 12 residues. In nucleotides, the CDR3 is TGTGCCAGCACTAGTGCCAAAAACATTCAGTACTTC. Its translation is CASTSAKNIQYF.

This chain joins TRBV21-1 and TRBJ2-5; no DNA check was done on the table's D call, TRBD2. TRBV21-1 is shown as a pseudogene. The CDR3 consists of 17 residues. The CDR3 coding sequence is TGTGCCAGCAGCAAAGGGGCTAGCGGATGTTGTAGGGAGACCCAGTACTTC. This sequence encodes CASSKGASGCCRETQYF.

This clone was seen only a few times. CDR3 bases: TGTGCCAGCAGCCTCGTCTCCGAGCAGTACTTC. It specifies CASSLVSEQYF. This chain links TRBV3-1 (or the pseudogene TRBV3-2) with TRBJ2-7; no definite D call. Germline loops: CDR1 LGHDT, CDR2 YNNKEL (reference sequence). This CDR3 is built from 11 residues. V gave up 4 bases and J gave up 6 bases, with 7 bases separating them.

The chain uses TRBV28 and TRBJ2-5, with 8 positions matching TRBD2. The CDR3 extends over 16 amino acids. Trimming cost V 6 bases and J 7 bases; bases outside gene matches: 16. Germline CDR1 and CDR2: MDHEN and SYDVKM. In nucleotides, the CDR3 is TGTGCCAGCAGCCCGGGGGGGACGGGGGATTATTCGACCCAGTACTTC. It translates to CASSPGGTGDYSTQYF.